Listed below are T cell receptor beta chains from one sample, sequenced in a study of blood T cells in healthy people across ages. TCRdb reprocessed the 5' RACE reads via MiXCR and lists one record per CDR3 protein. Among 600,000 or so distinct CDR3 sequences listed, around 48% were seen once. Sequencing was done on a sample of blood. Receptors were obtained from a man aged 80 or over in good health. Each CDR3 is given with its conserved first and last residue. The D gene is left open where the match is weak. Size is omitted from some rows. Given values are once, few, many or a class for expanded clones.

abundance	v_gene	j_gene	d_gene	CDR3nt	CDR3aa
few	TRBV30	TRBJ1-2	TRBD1	TGTGCCTGTACACAGGGGGCCTCCTATGGCTACACCTTC	CACTQGASYGYTF
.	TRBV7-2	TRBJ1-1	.	TGTGCCAGCAGCTTAGTTTTGCAGAGGAACACTGAAGCTTTCTTT	CASSLVLQRNTEAFF
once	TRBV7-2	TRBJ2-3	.	TGTGCCAGCAGCTTACTCTCGCCTAGCACAGATACGCAGTATTTT	CASSLLSPSTDTQYF
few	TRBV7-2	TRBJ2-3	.	TGTGCCAGCAGCCCCGGGACTTTATTCAGAGATACGCAGTATTTT	CASSPGTLFRDTQYF
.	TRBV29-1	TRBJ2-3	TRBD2	TGCAGCGTTGAAGCAGCGGGAGCGTCAGATACGCAGTATTTT	CSVEAAGASDTQYF
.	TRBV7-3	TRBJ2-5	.	TGTGCCAGCAGCTTATCCTCCTACGAGACCCAGTACTTC	CASSLSSYETQYF
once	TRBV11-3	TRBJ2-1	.	TGTGCCAGCAGCTTAGCGGGAGCCCATGAGCAGTTCTTC	CASSLAGAHEQFF
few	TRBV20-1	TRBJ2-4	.	TGCAGTGCTAGTATGCCTTTACTAGCCAAAAACATTCAGTACTTC	CSASMPLLAKNIQYF
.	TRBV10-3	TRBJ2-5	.	TGTGCCATCAGTGAGGGGGGGAAAGAGACCCAGTACTTC	CAISEGGKETQYF
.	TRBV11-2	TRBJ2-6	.	TGTGCCAGCAGCTTAAGGTGGGGGGGGGCTACCTACTCTGGGGCCAACGTCCTGACTTTC	CASSLRWGGATYSGANVLTF
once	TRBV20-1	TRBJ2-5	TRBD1	TGCAGTGCTTCCGGACAGGGAAAAGAGACCCAGTACTTC	CSASGQGKETQYF
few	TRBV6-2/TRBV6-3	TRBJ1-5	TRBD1	TGTGCCAGCAGTGACAGGGTCAGCCAGCCCCAGCATTTT	CASSDRVSQPQHF
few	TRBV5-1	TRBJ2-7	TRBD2	TGCGCCAGCGCCATCCAGCGGGAGTTTACCTCCTACGAGCAGTACTTC	CASAIQREFTSYEQYF
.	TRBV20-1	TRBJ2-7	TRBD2	TGCAGTGCTAGGTTCGGGACTACTTACAATGAGCAGTACTTC	CSARFGTTYNEQYF
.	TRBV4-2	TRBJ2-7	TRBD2	TGTGCCAGCAGCCAAGAACCTAGCGGTCCCTACGAGCAGTACTTC	CASSQEPSGPYEQYF
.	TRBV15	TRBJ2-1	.	TGTGCCACCGCGGACCGGAACGATGTCAATGAGCAGTTCTTC	CATADRNDVNEQFF
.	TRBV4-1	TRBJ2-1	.	TGCGCCAGCAGCCAAGATTGGGGAGCAGCTTACAATGAGCAGTTCTTC	CASSQDWGAAYNEQFF
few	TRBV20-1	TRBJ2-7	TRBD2	TGCAGTGCTAGAGACCAGCGGGAGTATTCCTACGAGCAGTACTTC	CSARDQREYSYEQYF
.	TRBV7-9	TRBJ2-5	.	TGTGCCGGCAGCTTAGCGGAGTCAGGGGGAGAGACCCAGTACTTC	CAGSLAESGGETQYF
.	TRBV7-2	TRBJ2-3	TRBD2	TGTGCCAGCAGTAGACTAGCGGGAGGAGGGATAGATGCGCAGTATTTT	CASSRLAGGGIDAQYF
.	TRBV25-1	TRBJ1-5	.	TGTGCCAGCAGTGGGACAAGTAGTCAGCCCCAGCATTTT	CASSGTSSQPQHF
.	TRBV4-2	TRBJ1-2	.	TGTGCCAGCAGCCAAGAACTATCGACACGCCTCGCTGGCTACACCTTC	CASSQELSTRLAGYTF
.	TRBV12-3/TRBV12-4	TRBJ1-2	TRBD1	TGTGCCAGCACACATGGGACAGGGGTGACTGGCTACACCTTC	CASTHGTGVTGYTF
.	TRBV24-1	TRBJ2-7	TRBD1	TGTGCCACCAATGATTTGGGCCCCCTGAGGGACAGGGGCGCTGACTACGAGCAGTACTTC	CATNDLGPLRDRGADYEQYF
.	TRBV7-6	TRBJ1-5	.	TGTGCCAGCAGCCTAGGGGATAGGCAGCCCCAGCATTTT	CASSLGDRQPQHF